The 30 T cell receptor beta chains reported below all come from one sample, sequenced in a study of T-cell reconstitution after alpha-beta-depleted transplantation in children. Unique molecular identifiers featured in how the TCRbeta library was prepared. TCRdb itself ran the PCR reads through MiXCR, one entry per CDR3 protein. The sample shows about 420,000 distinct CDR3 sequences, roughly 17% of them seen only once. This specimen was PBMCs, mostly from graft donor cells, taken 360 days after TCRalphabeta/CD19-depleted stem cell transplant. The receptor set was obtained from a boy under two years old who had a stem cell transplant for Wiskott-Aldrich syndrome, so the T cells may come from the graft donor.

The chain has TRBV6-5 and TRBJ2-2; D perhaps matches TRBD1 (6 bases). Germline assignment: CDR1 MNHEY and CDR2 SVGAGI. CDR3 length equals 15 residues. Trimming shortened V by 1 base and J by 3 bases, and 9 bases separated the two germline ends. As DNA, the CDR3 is TGTGCCAGCAGTTACTGGGGGCCCCACACCGGGGAGCTGTTTTTT. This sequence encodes CASSYWGPHTGELFF.

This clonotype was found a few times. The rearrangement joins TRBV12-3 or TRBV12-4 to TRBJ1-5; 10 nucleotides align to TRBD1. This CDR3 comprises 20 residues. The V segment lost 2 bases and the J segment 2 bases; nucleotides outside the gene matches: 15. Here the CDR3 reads CASSLKKGQGQGSGNQPQHF. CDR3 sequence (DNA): TGTGCCAGCAGTTTAAAGAAGGGACAGGGGCAAGGCAGTGGCAATCAGCCCCAGCATTTT.

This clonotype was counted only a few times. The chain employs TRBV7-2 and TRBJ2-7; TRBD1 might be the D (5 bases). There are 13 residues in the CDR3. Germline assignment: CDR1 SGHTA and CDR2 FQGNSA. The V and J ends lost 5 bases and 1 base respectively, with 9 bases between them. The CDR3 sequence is CASSAHRSYEQYF. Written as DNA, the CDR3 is TGTGCCAGCAGCGCACACAGGTCCTACGAGCAGTACTTC.

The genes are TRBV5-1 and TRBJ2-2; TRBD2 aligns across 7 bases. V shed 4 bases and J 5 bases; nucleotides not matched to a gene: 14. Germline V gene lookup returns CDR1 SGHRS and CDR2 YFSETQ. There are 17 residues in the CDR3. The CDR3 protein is CASSRGGVTANTGELFF. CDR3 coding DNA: TGCGCCAGCAGCCGTGGGGGGGTGACAGCTAATACCGGGGAGCTGTTTTTT.

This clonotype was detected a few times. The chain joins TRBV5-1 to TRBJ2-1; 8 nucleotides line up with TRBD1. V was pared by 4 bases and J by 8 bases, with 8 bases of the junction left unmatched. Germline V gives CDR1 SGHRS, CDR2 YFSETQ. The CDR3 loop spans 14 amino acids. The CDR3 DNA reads TGCGCCAGCAGCCGCCAACTGACAGGGGATGAGCAGTTCTTC. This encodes CASSRQLTGDEQFF. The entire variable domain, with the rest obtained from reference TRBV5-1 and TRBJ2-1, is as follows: KAGVTQTPRYLIKTRGQQVTLSCSPISGHRSVSWYQQTPGQGLQFLFEYFSETQRNKGNFPGRFSGRQFSNSRSEMNVSTLELGDSALYLCASSRQLTGDEQFFGPGTRLTVL.

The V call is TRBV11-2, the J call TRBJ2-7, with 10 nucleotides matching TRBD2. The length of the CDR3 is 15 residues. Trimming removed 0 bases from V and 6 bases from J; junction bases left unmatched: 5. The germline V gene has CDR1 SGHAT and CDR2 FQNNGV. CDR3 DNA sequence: TGTGCCAGCAGCTTAGAGGGACTAGCGTACTCCGAGCAGTACTTC. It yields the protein CASSLEGLAYSEQYF.

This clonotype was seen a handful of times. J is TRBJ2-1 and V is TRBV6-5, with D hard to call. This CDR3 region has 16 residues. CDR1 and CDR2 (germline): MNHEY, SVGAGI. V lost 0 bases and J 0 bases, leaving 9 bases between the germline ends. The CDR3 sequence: CASSYSAWSSYNEQFF. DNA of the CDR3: TGTGCCAGCAGTTACTCCGCGTGGAGCTCCTACAATGAGCAGTTCTTC.

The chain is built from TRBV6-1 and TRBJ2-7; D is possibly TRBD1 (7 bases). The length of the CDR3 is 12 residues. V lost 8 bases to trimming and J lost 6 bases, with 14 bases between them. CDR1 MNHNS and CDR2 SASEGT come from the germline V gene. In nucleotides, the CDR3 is TGTGCCAGCGGCAGGGGGGATCGCGAGCAGTACTTC. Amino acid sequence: CASGRGDREQYF.

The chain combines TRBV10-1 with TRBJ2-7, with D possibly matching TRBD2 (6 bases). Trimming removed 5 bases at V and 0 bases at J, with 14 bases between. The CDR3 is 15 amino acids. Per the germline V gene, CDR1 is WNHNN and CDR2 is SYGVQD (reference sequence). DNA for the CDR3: TGCGCCAGCAGTCGCGGAGGGGTGCCCTCCTACGAGCAGTACTTC. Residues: CASSRGGVPSYEQYF.

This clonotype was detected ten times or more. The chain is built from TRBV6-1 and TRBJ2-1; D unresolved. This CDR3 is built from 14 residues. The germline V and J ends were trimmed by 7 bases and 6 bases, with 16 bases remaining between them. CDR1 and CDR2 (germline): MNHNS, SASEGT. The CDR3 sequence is CASIQNHGSNEQFF. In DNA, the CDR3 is TGTGCCAGCATCCAAAATCACGGCTCCAATGAGCAGTTCTTC.

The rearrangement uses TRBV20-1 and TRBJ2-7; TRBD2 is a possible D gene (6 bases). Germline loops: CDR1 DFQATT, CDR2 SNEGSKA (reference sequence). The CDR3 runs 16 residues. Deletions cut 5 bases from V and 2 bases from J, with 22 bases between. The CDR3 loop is CSASGGQSALTYEQYF. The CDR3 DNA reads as TGCAGTGCTTCCGGGGGTCAAAGCGCCCTTACCTACGAGCAGTACTTC.

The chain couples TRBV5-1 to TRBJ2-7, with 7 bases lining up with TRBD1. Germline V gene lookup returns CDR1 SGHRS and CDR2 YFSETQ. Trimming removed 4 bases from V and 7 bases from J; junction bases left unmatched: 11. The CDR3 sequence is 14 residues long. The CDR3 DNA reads TGCGCCAGCAGCCAAGACAGGGTCCAGCGGGAGCAGTACTTC. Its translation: CASSQDRVQREQYF.

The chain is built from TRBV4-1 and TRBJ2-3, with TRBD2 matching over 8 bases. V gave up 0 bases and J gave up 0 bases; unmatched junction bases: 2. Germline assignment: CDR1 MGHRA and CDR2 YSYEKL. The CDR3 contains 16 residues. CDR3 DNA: TGCGCCAGCAGCCAAGATCAGCGGGGGAGCACAGATACGCAGTATTTT. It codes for CASSQDQRGSTDTQYF.

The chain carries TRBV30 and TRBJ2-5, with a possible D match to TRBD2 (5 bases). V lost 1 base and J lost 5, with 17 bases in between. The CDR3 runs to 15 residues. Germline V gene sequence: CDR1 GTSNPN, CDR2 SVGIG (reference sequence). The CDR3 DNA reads TGTGCCTGGAGTGGTAAGGGCCGGAGGAGGGAGACCCAGTACTTC. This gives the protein CAWSGKGRRRETQYF.

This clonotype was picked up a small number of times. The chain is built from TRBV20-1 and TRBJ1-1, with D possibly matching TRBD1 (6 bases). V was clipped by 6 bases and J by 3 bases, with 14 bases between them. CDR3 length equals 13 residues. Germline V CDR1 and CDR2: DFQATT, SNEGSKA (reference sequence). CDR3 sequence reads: CSAPDRIYTEAFF. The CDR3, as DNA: TGCAGTGCACCCGACAGGATATACACTGAAGCTTTCTTT.

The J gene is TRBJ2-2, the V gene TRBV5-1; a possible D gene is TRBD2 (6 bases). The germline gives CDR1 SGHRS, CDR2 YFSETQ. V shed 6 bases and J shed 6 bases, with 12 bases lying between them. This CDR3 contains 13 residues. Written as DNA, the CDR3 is TGCGCCAGCACCCCAGGAGGGGCCGGGGAGCTGTTTTTT. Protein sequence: CASTPGGAGELFF.

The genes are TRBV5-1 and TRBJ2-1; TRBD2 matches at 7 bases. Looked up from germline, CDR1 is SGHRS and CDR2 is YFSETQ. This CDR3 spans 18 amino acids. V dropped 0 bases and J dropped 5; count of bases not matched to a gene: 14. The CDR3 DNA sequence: TGCGCCAGCAGCTTGGCCCCCGGAGGGCGGGGGACCCACAATGAGCAGTTCTTC. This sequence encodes CASSLAPGGRGTHNEQFF. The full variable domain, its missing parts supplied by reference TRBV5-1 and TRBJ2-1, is KAGVTQTPRYLIKTRGQQVTLSCSPISGHRSVSWYQQTPGQGLQFLFEYFSETQRNKGNFPGRFSGRQFSNSRSEMNVSTLELGDSALYLCASSLAPGGRGTHNEQFFGPGTRLTVL.

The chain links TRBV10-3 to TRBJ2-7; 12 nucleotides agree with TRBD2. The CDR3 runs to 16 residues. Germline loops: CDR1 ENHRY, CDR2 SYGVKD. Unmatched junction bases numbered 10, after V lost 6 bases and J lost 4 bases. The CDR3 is CAISERTGTSGYEQYF. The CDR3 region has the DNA TGTGCCATCAGCGAGAGGACCGGGACTAGCGGGTACGAGCAGTACTTC.

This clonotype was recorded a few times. The DNA of the CDR3 is TGTGCCAGCAGCTTAAAGACAGGGGACTATGGCTACACCTTC. It is translated as CASSLKTGDYGYTF. This chain joins TRBV5-5 and TRBJ1-2, with TRBD1 matching over 8 bases. After removal of 2 bases from V and 3 bases from J, the junction contained 3 bases not matched to a gene. CDR3 length: 14 amino acids. Germline assignment: CDR1 SGHKS and CDR2 YYEKEE (reference sequence). Full variable domain (rest looked up from reference TRBV5-5 and TRBJ1-2): DAGVTQSPTHLIKTRGQQVTLRCSPISGHKSVSWYQQVLGQGPQFIFQYYEKEERGRGNFPDRFSARQFPNYSSELNVNALLLGDSALYLCASSLKTGDYGYTFGSGTRLTVV.

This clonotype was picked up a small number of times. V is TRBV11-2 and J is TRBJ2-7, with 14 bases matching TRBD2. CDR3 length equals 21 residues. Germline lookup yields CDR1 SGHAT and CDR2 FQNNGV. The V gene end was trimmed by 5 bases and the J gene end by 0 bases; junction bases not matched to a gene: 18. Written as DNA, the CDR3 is TGTGCCAGCAGCCCCGGGACAGGGGAGGGACTAGCGGGAGAGAGCTCCTACGAGCAGTACTTC. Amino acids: CASSPGTGEGLAGESSYEQYF.

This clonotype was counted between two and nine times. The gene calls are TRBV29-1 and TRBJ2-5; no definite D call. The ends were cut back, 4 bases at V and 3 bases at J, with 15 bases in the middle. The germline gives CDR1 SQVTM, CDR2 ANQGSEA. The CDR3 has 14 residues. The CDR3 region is CSVVNTGAKETQYF. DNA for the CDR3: TGCAGCGTTGTTAATACTGGCGCAAAAGAGACCCAGTACTTC.

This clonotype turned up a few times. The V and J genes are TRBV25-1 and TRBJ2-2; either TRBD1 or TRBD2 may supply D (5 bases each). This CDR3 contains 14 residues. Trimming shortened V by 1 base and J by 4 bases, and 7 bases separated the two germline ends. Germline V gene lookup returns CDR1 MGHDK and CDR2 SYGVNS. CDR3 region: CASSELGVTGELFF. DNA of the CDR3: TGTGCCAGCAGTGAATTGGGGGTCACCGGGGAGCTGTTTTTT.

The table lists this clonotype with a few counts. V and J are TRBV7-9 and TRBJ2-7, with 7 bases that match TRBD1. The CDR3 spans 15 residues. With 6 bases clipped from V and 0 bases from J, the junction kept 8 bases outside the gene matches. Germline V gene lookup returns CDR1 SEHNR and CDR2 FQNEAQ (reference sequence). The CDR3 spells CASRRNRDSSYEQYF. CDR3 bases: TGTGCCAGCAGACGTAACAGGGACAGCTCCTACGAGCAGTACTTC.

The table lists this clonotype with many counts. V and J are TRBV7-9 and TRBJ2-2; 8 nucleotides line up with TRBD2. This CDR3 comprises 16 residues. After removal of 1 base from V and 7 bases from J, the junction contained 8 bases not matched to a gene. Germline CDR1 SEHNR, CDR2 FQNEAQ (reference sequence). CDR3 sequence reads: CASSLGGSGTSGELFF. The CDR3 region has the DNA TGTGCCAGCAGCTTAGGGGGTAGCGGGACAAGCGGGGAGCTGTTTTTT.

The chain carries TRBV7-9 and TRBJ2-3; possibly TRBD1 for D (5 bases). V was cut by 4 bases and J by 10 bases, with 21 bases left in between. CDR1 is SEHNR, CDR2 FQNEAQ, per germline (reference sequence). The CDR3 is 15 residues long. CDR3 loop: CASSYGQPFKGSQYF. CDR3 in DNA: TGTGCCAGCAGCTACGGACAACCCTTTAAGGGATCGCAGTATTTT. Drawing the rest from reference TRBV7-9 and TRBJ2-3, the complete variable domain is DTGVSQNPRHKITKRGQNVTFRCDPISEHNRLYWYRQTLGQGPEFLTYFQNEAQLEKSRLLSDRFSAERPKGSFSTLEIQRTEQGDSAMYLCASSYGQPFKGSQYFGPGTRLTVL.

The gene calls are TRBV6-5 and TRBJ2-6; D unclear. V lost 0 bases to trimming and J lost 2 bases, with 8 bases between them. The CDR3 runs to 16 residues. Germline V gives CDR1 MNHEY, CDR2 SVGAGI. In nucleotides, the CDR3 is TGTGCCAGCAGTTACTCGAAGACCCCTGGGGCCAACGTCCTGACTTTC. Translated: CASSYSKTPGANVLTF.

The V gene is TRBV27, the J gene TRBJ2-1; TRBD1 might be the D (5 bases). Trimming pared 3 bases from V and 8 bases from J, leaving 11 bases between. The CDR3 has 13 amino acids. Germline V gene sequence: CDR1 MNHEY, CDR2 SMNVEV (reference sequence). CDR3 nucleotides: TGTGCCAGCAGTTTTAGGGGAATGGATGAGCAGTTCTTC. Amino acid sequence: CASSFRGMDEQFF.

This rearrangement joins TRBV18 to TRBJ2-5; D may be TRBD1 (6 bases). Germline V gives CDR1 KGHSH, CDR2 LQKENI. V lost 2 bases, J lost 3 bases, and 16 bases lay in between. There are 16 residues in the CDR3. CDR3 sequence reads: CASSPVSLAGEETQYF. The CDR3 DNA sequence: TGTGCCAGCTCACCAGTATCCTTGGCAGGGGAAGAGACCCAGTACTTC.

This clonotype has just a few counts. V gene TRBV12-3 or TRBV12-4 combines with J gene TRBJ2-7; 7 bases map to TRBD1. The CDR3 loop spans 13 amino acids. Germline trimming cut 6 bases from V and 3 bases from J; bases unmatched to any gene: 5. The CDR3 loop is CASSRDSLYEQYF. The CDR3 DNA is TGTGCCAGCAGCCGGGACAGCCTCTACGAGCAGTACTTC.

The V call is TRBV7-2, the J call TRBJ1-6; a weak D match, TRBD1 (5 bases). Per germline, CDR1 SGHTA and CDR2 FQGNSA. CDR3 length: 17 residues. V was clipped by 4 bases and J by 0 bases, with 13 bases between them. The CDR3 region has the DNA TGTGCCAGCAGCTCACTCAACAGGATCTCCTATAATTCACCCCTCCACTTT. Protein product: CASSSLNRISYNSPLHF. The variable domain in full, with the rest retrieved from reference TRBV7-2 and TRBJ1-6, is GAGVSQSPSNKVTEKGKDVELRCDPISGHTALYWYRQSLGQGLEFLIYFQGNSAPDKSGLPSDRFSAERTGGSVSTLTIQRTQQEDSAVYLCASSSLNRISYNSPLHFGNGTRLTVT.